This TCR beta chain was captured in a study of T cell changes during pregnancy in multiple sclerosis. The CDR3 covers 16 residues. Trimming took 3 bases from V and 2 from J, leaving 17 bases between them. Looked up from germline, CDR1 is SGHTA and CDR2 is FQGNSA. The assay was immunoSEQ multiplex PCR, and TCRdb's table has in-frame clones only and misses some. The data hold 50,000 to 65,000 clones, with roughly nine tenths observed a single time. V and J are TRBV7-2 and TRBJ2-7, with D maybe TRBD1 (6 bases). The TCR comes from a female donor with multiple sclerosis, enrolled in a pregnancy study. The sequences come from CD8+ T cells from peripheral blood mononuclear cells, collected before pregnancy. In DNA form, the CDR3 reads TGTGCCAGCAGCTTTGAAAACTACAGGGTCCCCTACGAGCAGTACTTC. Protein: CASSFENYRVPYEQYF.